This T cell receptor beta chain was documented in a study of CD8+ T cells in alopecia areata. Extracted from the samples, RNA was reverse transcribed into cDNA to serve as the sequencing template. The assay was immunoSEQ multiplex PCR, and TCRdb's table has in-frame clones only and misses some. This sample has some 170,000 clones, with around 64% found just once. Sorted out of PBMCs were CD4+ T cells and CD8+ T cells. V was clipped by 5 bases and J by 4 bases, with 5 bases between them. The CDR3 is made up of 11 amino acids. CDR1 and CDR2 from the germline V gene are SQVTM and ANQGSEA. This TCR was recovered from a human donor with alopecia areata. This chain uses TRBV29-1 with TRBJ2-2; D not certain. The sample here was CD8+ T cells sorted from blood, taken at week 0. CDR3 residues: CSVRLTGELFF. In DNA form, the CDR3 reads TGCAGCGTTCGACTCACCGGGGAGCTGTTTTTT.